Listed below are T cell receptor beta chains from one sample, sequenced in a study of T cell repertoires in ileal Crohn's disease. TCRdb's table, derived via immunoSEQ multiplex PCR, lists solely in-frame clones and lacks some. Here the sample spans tens of thousands of clones, roughly 77% being singletons. The sequenced material came from ileal tissue. Receptors originate from an adult with Crohn's disease. Both conserved end residues are part of each CDR3. The order of the fields is clone size, V gene, D gene, J gene, CDR3 DNA, CDR3 protein. The D gene is left open where the match is weak. Rows may omit the clone size; those that give it use once, few, many or a size class.

.,TRBV2,.,TRBJ2-7,TGTGCCTGCGGGGAGACCGCCTACGAGCAGTACTTC,CACGETAYEQYF
.,TRBV11-2,.,TRBJ1-4,TGTGCCAGCAGCTTAAATTCGGGTGATGAAAAACTGTTTTTT,CASSLNSGDEKLFF
once,TRBV29-1,.,TRBJ1-2,TGCAGCGTTGAACTCTCCGGGGGCTATGGCTACACCTTC,CSVELSGGYGYTF
.,TRBV11-3,TRBD2,TRBJ2-2,TGTGCCAGCAGCTCCCGGACTAGCCTTTACACCGGGGAGCTGTTTTTT,CASSSRTSLYTGELFF
.,TRBV9,.,TRBJ1-1,TGTGCCAGCAGCGTAGCAGATACGGTTGGTAGGGGAGCTTTCTTT,CASSVADTVGRGAFF
.,TRBV10-2,.,TRBJ1-2,TGCGCCAGCAGTGCGGACGGGACCGCCGTGGGGGGTGGCTACACCTTC,CASSADGTAVGGGYTF
few,TRBV19,.,TRBJ2-2,TGTGCCAGTAGTATCCGGACTACCGACACCGGGGAGCTGTTTTTT,CASSIRTTDTGELFF
.,TRBV6-6,.,TRBJ1-4,TGTGCCAGCAGCTATAATAGACTTGGAGAAAAACTGTTTTTT,CASSYNRLGEKLFF
.,TRBV5-6,TRBD1,TRBJ2-3,TGTGCCAGCAGCTTGGGTACAGGGGGCCGGTCAGATACGCAGTATTTT,CASSLGTGGRSDTQYF
.,TRBV9,TRBD1,TRBJ2-7,TGTGCCAGCAGCGTAGCGCCGGGACAGCAATACGAGCAGTACTTC,CASSVAPGQQYEQYF
.,TRBV9,TRBD2,TRBJ2-5,TGTGCCAGCAGCTCTCGGGGGGGCCAAGAGACCCAGTACTTC,CASSSRGGQETQYF
medium-sized,TRBV7-9,.,TRBJ1-2,TGTGCCAGCAGTGATGCTACAGCAAATAACTATGGCTACACCTTC,CASSDATANNYGYTF
.,TRBV7-2,TRBD1,TRBJ2-5,TGTGCCAGCAGTTACGGGACAGGGGGCGCGGAGACCCAGTACTTC,CASSYGTGGAETQYF
once,TRBV7-3,TRBD1,TRBJ1-2,TGTGCCAGCAGCGCATATGGGGGGGACAGGGACCCCTATGGCTACACCTTC,CASSAYGGDRDPYGYTF
.,TRBV7-9,.,TRBJ1-5,TGTGCCAGCAGCTCGAACAGGGATCAGCCCCAGCATTTT,CASSSNRDQPQHF
.,TRBV7-3,.,TRBJ1-6,TGTGCCAGCAGCAGTACAGGGTCTCGTTCACCCCTCCACTTT,CASSSTGSRSPLHF
.,TRBV7-9,.,TRBJ1-4,TGTGCCAGCAGCTTGCCGGGTCCCACGGGAGAAAAACTGTTTTTT,CASSLPGPTGEKLFF
.,TRBV6-1,.,TRBJ1-6,TGTGCCAGCAGCCGCGACTTAAGCCCACCCCTCCACTTT,CASSRDLSPPLHF
.,TRBV4-1,.,TRBJ2-2,TGCGCCAGCAGCCCTGTCTGGGGGCGAAACACCGGGGAGCTGTTTTTT,CASSPVWGRNTGELFF
.,TRBV5-1,TRBD1,TRBJ2-7,TGCGCCAGCAGCTTGGTGACAGGGGCTGGAGAGCAGTACTTC,CASSLVTGAGEQYF
.,TRBV15,.,TRBJ1-4,TGTGCCACCCACGCTCGCGAGGGAACTAATGAAAAACTGTTTTTT,CATHAREGTNEKLFF
.,TRBV4-3,.,TRBJ1-3,TGCGCCAGCAGCCAAGACGGCGCAGGGGGAAACACCATATATTTT,CASSQDGAGGNTIYF
.,TRBV4-2,.,TRBJ1-2,TGTGCCAGCAGCCAAGTGGGGGCAGGGGAAGGCTACACCTTC,CASSQVGAGEGYTF
.,TRBV7-8,.,TRBJ1-1,TGTGCCAGCAGCCCGGGGACACTGAACACTGAAGCTTTCTTT,CASSPGTLNTEAFF
.,TRBV7-2,.,TRBJ2-1,TGTGCCAGCAGCTTAGCGTTGGGGGGAGATGAGCAGTTCTTC,CASSLALGGDEQFF
.,TRBV7-2,.,TRBJ2-1,TGTGCCAGCAGCTTTAACCCACAGTCCTACAATGAGCAGTTCTTC,CASSFNPQSYNEQFF
.,TRBV7-8,.,TRBJ1-5,TGTGCCAGCAGCCTCCAGAGCTCGCGCACTAATCAGCATTTT,CASSLQSSRTNQHF
.,TRBV2,TRBD2,TRBJ2-3,TGTGCCAGCGAAGCGGGGGGGCAGAAAGATACGCAGTATTTT,CASEAGGQKDTQYF
once,TRBV16,.,TRBJ2-6,TGTGCCAGCAGCCGATCCGTTGAGGGCAACGTCCTGACTTTC,CASSRSVEGNVLTF
.,TRBV9,.,TRBJ1-3,TGTGCCAGCAGCGGAATAGTAGACACCATATATTTT,CASSGIVDTIYF
.,TRBV7-2,TRBD2,TRBJ2-5,TGTGCCAGCAGCTGGAGACTAGCGGGGGAAGAGACCCAGTACTTC,CASSWRLAGEETQYF
.,TRBV4-1,TRBD2,TRBJ2-1,TGCGCCAGCAGCCAAGATCTGGAGCGGGGGGACTCCTACAATGAGCAGTTCTTC,CASSQDLERGDSYNEQFF
.,TRBV6-1,.,TRBJ2-7,TGTGCCAGCAGTGAAGCCCGACAGGTAGGCCCCTACGAGCAGTACTTC,CASSEARQVGPYEQYF
.,TRBV18,TRBD1,TRBJ2-7,TGTGCCAGCTCACCCACAGGGGGCACCTACGAGCAGTACTTC,CASSPTGGTYEQYF
.,TRBV7-9,.,TRBJ1-1,TGTGCCAGCAGCTTTGGGGGGGGGACCACTGAAGCTTTCTTT,CASSFGGGTTEAFF
.,TRBV18,TRBD1,TRBJ2-2,TGTGCCAGCTCAACAGACAGGGTCACCGGGGAGCTGTTTTTT,CASSTDRVTGELFF
.,TRBV7-9,.,TRBJ2-1,TGTGCCAGCAGCCCGAACGGCAATGAGCAGTTCTTC,CASSPNGNEQFF
.,TRBV7-9,.,TRBJ1-5,TGTGCCAGCAGCTTAGGGGGCCGCAATCAGCCCCAGCATTTT,CASSLGGRNQPQHF
.,TRBV6-5,.,TRBJ1-1,TGTGCCAGCAGTTACTCGTCAGGGGCGGATGCTTTCTTT,CASSYSSGADAFF
.,TRBV5-1,.,TRBJ2-1,TGCGCCAGCGACCCGGGGAACAATGAGCAGTTCTTC,CASDPGNNEQFF
few,TRBV6-6,TRBD1,TRBJ2-6,TGTGCCAGCAGGGGACAGGGGTCCGGGGCCAACGTCCTGACTTTC,CASRGQGSGANVLTF
.,TRBV5-1,TRBD1,TRBJ1-2,TGCGCCAGCAGCTTGACCCCGGACAGGTTGCGGTATGGCTACACCTTC,CASSLTPDRLRYGYTF
.,TRBV4-3,TRBD1,TRBJ2-1,TGCGCCAGCAGCCAAGGAGGGGGCCAGTACAATGAGCAGTTCTTC,CASSQGGGQYNEQFF
.,TRBV10-3,.,TRBJ1-1,TGTGCCATCACTCCCAGGGGTGAGACTGAAGCTTTCTTT,CAITPRGETEAFF
.,TRBV10-3,.,TRBJ2-7,TGTGCCATCAGCGGAGGCTGGGGGGACCACGAGCAGTACTTC,CAISGGWGDHEQYF
.,TRBV18,TRBD1,TRBJ2-2,TGTGCCAGCTCACAGACAGGGTGGGCCGCCGGGGAGCTGTTTTTT,CASSQTGWAAGELFF
.,TRBV12-5,.,TRBJ1-5,TGTGCTAGTGGTTTATCCGGGGATCAGCCCCAGCATTTT,CASGLSGDQPQHF
.,TRBV5-1,TRBD1,TRBJ1-1,TGCGCCAGCAGCTTGGCTCCGGGGACAGGATTAATGAACACTGAAGCTTTCTTT,CASSLAPGTGLMNTEAFF
few,TRBV5-6,.,TRBJ1-2,TGTGCCAGCAGCTTGTCTCAGGGGCCTGGCTACACCTTC,CASSLSQGPGYTF
.,TRBV5-1,.,TRBJ2-7,TGCGCCAGCAGCTTAACCGGGACATACAGCTCCTACGAGCAGTACTTC,CASSLTGTYSSYEQYF
.,TRBV9,TRBD1,TRBJ1-1,TGTGCCAGCAGCGTAAGGGACAGGGGCGTTTTGAACACTGAAGCTTTCTTT,CASSVRDRGVLNTEAFF
.,TRBV7-9,.,TRBJ1-1,TGTGCCAGCAGCTTAGCCCAGGGAGGAGGGAACGCTGAAGCTTTCTTT,CASSLAQGGGNAEAFF
.,TRBV6-1,.,TRBJ1-6,TGTGCCAGCAGCCAGACAGGCAATAATTCACCCCTCCACTTT,CASSQTGNNSPLHF
.,TRBV7-2,TRBD1,TRBJ2-5,TGTGCCAGCAGCCGAGACAGGGAGGAGACCCAGTACTTC,CASSRDREETQYF
.,TRBV5-1,TRBD1,TRBJ2-1,TGCGCCAGCTCAGGGGGCAGGGGCTACCAGGGCTCCTACAATGAGCAGTTCTTC,CASSGGRGYQGSYNEQFF
.,TRBV18,.,TRBJ1-5,TGTGCCAGCTCCCCAAGGTCAGGGGACAATCAGCCCCAGCATTTT,CASSPRSGDNQPQHF
once,TRBV11-2,TRBD1,TRBJ2-7,TGTGCCAGCAGCTTTGGACAGGGGGTCTCCTACGAGCAGTACTTC,CASSFGQGVSYEQYF